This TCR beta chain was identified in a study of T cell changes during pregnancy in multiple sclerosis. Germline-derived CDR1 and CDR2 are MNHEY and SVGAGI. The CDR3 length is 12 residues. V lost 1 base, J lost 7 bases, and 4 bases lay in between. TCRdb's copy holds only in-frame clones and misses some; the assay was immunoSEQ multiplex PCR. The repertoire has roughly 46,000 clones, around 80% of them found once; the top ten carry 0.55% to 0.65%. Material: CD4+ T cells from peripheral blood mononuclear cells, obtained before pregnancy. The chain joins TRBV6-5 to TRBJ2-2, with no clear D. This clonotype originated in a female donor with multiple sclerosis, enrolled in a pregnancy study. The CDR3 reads CASSYLYGELFF. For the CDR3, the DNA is TGTGCCAGCAGTTACTTATACGGGGAGCTGTTTTTT.